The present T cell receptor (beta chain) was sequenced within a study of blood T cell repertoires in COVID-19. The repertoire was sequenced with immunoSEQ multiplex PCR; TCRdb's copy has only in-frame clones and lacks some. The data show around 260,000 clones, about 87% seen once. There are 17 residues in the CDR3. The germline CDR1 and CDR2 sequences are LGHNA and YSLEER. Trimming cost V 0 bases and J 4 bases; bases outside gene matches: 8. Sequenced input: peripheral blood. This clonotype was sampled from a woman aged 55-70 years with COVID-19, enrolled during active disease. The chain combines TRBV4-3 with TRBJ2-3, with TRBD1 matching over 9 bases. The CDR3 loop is CASSQEVTRTGADTQYF. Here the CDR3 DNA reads TGCGCCAGCAGCCAAGAAGTCACTAGGACAGGGGCAGATACGCAGTATTTT.